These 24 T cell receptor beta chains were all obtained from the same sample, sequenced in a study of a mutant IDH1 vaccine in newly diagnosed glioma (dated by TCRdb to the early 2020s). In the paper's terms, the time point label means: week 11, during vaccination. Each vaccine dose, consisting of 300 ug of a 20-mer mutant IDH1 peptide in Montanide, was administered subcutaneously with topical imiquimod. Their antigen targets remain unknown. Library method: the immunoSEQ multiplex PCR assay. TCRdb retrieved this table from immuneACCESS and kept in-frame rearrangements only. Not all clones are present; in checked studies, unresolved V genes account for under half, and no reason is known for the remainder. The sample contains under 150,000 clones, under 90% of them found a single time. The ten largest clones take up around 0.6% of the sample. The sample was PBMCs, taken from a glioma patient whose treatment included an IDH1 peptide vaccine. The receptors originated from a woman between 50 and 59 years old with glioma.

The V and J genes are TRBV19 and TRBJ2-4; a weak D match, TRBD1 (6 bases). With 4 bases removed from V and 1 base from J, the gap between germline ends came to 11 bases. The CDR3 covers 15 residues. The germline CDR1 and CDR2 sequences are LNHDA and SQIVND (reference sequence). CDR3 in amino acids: CASSNRRGAKNIQYF. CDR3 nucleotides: TGTGCCAGTAGTAACCGCAGGGGCGCCAAAAACATTCAGTACTTC.

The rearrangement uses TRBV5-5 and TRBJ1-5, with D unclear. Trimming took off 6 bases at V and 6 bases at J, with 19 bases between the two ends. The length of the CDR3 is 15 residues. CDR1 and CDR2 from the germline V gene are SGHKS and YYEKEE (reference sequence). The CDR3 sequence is CASTPGSGTGQPQHF. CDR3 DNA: TGTGCCAGCACTCCGGGATCGGGTACTGGTCAGCCCCAGCATTTT.

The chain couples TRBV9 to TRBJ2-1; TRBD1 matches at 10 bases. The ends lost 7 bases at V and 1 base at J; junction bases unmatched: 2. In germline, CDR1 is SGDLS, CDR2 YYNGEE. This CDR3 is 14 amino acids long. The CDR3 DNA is TGTGCCAGCGGGACAGGGGTTTCCTACAATGAGCAGTTCTTC. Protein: CASGTGVSYNEQFF.

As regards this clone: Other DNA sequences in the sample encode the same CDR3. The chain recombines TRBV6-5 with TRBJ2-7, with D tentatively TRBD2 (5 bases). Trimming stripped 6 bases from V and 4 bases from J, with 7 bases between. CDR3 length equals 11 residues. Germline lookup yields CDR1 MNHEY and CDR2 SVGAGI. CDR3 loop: CASRDSYEQYF. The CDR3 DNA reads TGTGCCAGCAGGGACTCGTACGAGCAGTACTTC.

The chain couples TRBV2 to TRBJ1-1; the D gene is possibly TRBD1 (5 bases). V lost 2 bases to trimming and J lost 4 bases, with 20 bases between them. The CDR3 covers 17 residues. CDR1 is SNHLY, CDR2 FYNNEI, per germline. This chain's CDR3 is CASSEQALGWGTTEAFF. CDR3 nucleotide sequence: TGTGCCAGCAGTGAACAGGCCCTTGGTTGGGGGACCACTGAAGCTTTCTTT.

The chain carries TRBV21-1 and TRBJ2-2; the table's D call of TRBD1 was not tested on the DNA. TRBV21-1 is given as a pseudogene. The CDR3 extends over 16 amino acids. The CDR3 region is CASSKKRRGRTGELFF. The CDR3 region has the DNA TGTGCCAGCAGCAAAAAACGCAGGGGTAGAACCGGGGAGCTGTTTTTT.

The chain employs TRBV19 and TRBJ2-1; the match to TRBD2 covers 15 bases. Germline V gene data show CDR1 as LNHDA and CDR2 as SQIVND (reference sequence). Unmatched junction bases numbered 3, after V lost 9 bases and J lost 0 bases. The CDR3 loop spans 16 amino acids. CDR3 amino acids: CASGLAGGGSYNEQFF. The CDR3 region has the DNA TGTGCCAGCGGACTAGCGGGAGGGGGCTCCTACAATGAGCAGTTCTTC.

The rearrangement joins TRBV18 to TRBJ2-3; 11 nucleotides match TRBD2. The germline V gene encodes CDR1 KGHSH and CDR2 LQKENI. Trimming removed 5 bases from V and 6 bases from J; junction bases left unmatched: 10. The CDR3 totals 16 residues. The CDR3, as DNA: TGTGCCAGCTCATCCGGGACTAGCGGAGTCTGGGATACGCAGTATTTT. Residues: CASSSGTSGVWDTQYF.

For the CDR3, the DNA is TGTGCCAGCAACATTCGACTAGAGGAGACCCAGTACTTC. Its protein product is CASNIRLEETQYF. The chain recombines TRBV2 with TRBJ2-5; perhaps TRBD2 as D (6 bases). The length of the CDR3 is 13 residues. Between the trimmed V and J ends, which lost 7 bases and 5 bases, there was a span of 14 bases. Germline lookup yields CDR1 SNHLY and CDR2 FYNNEI.

CDR3 protein: CASSFNRGPGNIQYF. In DNA, the CDR3 is TGCGCCAGCAGCTTTAACAGGGGGCCGGGAAACATTCAGTACTTC. The chain carries TRBV5-1 and TRBJ2-4; 9 positions match TRBD1. The V segment lost 2 bases and the J segment 6 bases; nucleotides outside the gene matches: 6. The CDR3 is 15 residues long. Germline V gene sequence: CDR1 SGHRS, CDR2 YFSETQ.

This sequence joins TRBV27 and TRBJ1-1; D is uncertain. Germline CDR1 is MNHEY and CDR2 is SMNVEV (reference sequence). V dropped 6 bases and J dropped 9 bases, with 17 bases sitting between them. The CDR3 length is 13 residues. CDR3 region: CASSFSLGEKAFF. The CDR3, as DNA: TGTGCCAGCAGCTTCTCACTCGGGGAAAAAGCTTTCTTT.

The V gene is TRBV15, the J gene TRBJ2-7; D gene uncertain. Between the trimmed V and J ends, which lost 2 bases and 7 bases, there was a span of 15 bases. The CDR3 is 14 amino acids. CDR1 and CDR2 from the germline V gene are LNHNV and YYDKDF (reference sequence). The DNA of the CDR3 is TGTGCCACCAGCAGACAATCTCCCTTTGAGGAGCAGTACTTC. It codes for CATSRQSPFEEQYF.

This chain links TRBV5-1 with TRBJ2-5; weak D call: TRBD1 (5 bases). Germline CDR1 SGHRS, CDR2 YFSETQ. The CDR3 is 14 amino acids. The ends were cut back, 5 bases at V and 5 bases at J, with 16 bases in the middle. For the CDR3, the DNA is TGCGCCAGCAGATACAGGACGGATGGGGAGACCCAGTACTTC. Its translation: CASRYRTDGETQYF.

The CDR3 DNA reads TGTGCCAGCAGATGGGCCGGGGAGGGAGAGACCCAGTACTTC. Translated: CASRWAGEGETQYF. The V gene is TRBV28, the J gene TRBJ2-5; 7 positions agree with TRBD2. CDR1 is MDHEN and CDR2 is SYDVKM in the germline V gene. The CDR3 loop spans 14 amino acids. The V segment lost 6 bases and the J segment 4 bases; nucleotides outside the gene matches: 8.

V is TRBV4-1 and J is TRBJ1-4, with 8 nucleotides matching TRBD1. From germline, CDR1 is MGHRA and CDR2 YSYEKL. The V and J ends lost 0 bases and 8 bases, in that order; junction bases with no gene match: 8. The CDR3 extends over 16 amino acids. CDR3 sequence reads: CASSQDAGGEGEKLFF. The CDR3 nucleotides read TGCGCCAGCAGCCAAGATGCAGGGGGCGAAGGAGAAAAACTGTTTTTT.

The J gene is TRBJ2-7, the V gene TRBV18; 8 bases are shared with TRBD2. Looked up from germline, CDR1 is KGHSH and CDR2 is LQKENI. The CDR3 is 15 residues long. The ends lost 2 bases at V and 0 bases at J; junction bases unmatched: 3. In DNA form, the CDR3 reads TGTGCCAGCTCACCAAGAAGCGGGAGCTCCTACGAGCAGTACTTC. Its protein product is CASSPRSGSSYEQYF.

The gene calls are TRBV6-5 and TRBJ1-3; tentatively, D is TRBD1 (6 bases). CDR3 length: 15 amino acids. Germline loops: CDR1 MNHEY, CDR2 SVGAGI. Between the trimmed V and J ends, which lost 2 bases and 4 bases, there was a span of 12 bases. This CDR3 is CASSYGGATGNTIYF. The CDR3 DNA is TGTGCCAGCAGTTACGGGGGGGCAACGGGAAACACCATATATTTT.

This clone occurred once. CDR3 DNA sequence: TGTGCCTGGAGTCGGGACAGCGGCCGCTACACCTTC. It translates to CAWSRDSGRYTF. This chain joins TRBV30 and TRBJ1-2, with 7 nucleotides matching TRBD1. With 2 bases clipped from V and 9 bases from J, the junction kept 6 bases outside the gene matches. The CDR3 runs to 12 residues. Germline CDR1 reads GTSNPN; CDR2 reads SVGIG (reference sequence).

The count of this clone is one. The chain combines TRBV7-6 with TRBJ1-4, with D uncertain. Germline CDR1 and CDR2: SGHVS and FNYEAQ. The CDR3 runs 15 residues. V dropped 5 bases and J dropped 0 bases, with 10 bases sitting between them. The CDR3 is CASSPSRATNEKLFF. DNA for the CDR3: TGTGCCAGCAGCCCGTCGAGGGCAACTAATGAAAAACTGTTTTTT.

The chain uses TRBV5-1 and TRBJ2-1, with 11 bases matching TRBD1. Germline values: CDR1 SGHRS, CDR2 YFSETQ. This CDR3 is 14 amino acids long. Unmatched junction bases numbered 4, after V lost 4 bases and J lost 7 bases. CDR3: CASSLGTGGNEQFF. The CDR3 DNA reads TGCGCCAGCAGCCTTGGGACAGGGGGGAATGAGCAGTTCTTC.

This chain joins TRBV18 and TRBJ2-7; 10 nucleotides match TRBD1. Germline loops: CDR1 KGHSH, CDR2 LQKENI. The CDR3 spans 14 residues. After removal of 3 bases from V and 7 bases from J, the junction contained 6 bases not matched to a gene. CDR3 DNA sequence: TGTGCCAGCTCACCCCCGGGACAGGGGTGGGAGCAGTACTTC. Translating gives CASSPPGQGWEQYF.

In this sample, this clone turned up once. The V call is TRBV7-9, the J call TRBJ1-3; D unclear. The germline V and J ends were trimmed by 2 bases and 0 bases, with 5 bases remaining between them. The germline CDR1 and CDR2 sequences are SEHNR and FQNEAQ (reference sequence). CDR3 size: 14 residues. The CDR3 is CASSLLGSGNTIYF. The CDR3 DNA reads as TGTGCCAGCAGCTTATTAGGCTCTGGAAACACCATATATTTT.

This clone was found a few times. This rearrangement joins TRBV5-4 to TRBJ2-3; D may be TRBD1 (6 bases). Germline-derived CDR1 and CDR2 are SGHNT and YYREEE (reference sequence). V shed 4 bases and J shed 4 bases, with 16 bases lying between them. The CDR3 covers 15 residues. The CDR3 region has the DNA TGTGCCAGCAGCGCCAAACAGACAGGCTCAGATACGCAGTATTTT. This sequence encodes CASSAKQTGSDTQYF. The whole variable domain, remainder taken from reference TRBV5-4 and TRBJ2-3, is ETGVTQSPTHLIKTRGQQVTLRCSSQSGHNTVSWYQQALGQGPQFIFQYYREEENGRGNFPPRFSGLQFPNYSSELNVNALELDDSALYLCASSAKQTGSDTQYFGPGTRLTVL.

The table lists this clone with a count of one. This CDR3 reads CASSSSRALGDQPQHF. CDR3 in DNA: TGTGCCAGCAGTTCCTCCCGGGCCCTGGGGGATCAGCCCCAGCATTTT. This chain links TRBV27 with TRBJ1-5; D is possibly TRBD1 (5 bases). The V end lost 4 bases, the J end lost 5 bases, and 18 bases lay between the germline ends. Looked up from germline, CDR1 is MNHEY and CDR2 is SMNVEV (reference sequence). The CDR3 spans 16 residues.